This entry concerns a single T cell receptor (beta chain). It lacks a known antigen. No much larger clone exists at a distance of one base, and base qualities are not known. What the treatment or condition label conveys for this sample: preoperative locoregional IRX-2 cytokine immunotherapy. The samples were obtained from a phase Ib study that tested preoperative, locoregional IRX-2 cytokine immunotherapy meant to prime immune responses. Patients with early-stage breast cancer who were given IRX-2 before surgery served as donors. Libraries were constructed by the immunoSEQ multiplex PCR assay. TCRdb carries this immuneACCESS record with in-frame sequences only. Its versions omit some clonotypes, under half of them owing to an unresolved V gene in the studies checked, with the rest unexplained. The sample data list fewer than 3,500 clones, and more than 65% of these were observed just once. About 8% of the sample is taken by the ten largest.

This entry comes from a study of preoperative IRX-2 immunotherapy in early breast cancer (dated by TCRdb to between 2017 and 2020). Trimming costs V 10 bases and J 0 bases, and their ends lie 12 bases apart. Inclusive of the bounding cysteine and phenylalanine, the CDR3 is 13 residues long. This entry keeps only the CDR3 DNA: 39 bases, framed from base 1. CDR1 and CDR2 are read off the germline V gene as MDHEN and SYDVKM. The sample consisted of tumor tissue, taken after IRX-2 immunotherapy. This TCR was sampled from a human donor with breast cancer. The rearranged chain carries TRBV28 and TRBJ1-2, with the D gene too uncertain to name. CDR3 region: CATPGETNYGYTF. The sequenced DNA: TGTGCCACCCCCGGCGAGACTAACTATGGCTACACCTTC.